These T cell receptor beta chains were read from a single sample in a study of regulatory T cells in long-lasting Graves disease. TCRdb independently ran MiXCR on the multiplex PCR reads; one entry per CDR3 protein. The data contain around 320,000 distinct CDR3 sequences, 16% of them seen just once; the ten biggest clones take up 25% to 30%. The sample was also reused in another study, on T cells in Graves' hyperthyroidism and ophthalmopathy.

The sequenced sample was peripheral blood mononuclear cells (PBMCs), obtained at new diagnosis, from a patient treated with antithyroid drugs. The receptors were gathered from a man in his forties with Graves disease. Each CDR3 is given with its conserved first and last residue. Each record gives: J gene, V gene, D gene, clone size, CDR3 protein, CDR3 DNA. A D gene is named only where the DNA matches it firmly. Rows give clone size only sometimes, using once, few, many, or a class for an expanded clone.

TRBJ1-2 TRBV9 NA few CASSDAGPRDDGYTF TGTGCCAGCAGCGATGCCGGGCCCCGGGATGATGGCTACACCTTC
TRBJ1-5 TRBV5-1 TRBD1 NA CASSLGQGINQPQHF TGCGCCAGCAGCTTGGGACAGGGAATCAATCAGCCCCAGCATTTT
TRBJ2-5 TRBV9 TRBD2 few CASSVGGLAGPQETQYF TGTGCCAGCAGCGTAGGAGGCCTAGCGGGGCCCCAAGAGACCCAGTACTTC
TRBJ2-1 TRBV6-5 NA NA CASSYGGEQFF TGTGCCAGCAGTTACGGGGGTGAGCAGTTCTTC
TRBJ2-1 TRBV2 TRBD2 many CASSERGLGIYEQFF TGTGCCAGCAGTGAACGGGGACTAGGAATATACGAGCAGTTCTTC
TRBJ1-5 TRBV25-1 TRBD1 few CASHPGGTNQPQHF TGTGCCAGCCACCCAGGGGGGACCAATCAGCCCCAGCATTTT
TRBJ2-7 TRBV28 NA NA CASKVNQGTVEQYF TGTGCCAGCAAGGTTAATCAGGGGACGGTCGAGCAGTACTTC
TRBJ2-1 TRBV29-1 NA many CSVRGWDNEQFF TGCAGCGTTCGGGGGTGGGACAATGAGCAGTTCTTC
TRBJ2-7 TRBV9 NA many CASSVGDRAYEQYF TGTGCCAGCAGCGTAGGAGACCGGGCCTACGAGCAGTACTTC
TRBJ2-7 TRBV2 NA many CASSDGTSTYEQYF TGTGCCAGCAGTGACGGGACCTCGACCTACGAGCAGTACTTC
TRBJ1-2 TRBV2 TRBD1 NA CASIGTGGNYGYTF TGTGCCAGCATTGGGACAGGGGGGAACTATGGCTACACCTTC
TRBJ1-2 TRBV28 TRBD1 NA CASTGQENSYTF TGTGCCAGCACCGGACAGGAAAATAGCTACACCTTC
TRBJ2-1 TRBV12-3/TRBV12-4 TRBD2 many CATSPRTSGGYNEQFF TGTGCCACCTCACCCCGGACTAGCGGGGGATACAATGAGCAGTTCTTC
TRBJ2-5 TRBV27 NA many CASSLSLTQTQYF TGTGCCAGCAGTTTATCGTTGACTCAGACCCAGTACTTC
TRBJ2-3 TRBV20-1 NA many CSARKWEERTDTQYF TGCAGTGCTCGAAAGTGGGAGGAGCGCACAGATACGCAGTATTTT
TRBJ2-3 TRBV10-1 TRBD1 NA CASSESGTGGADTQYF TGCGCCAGCAGTGAATCCGGGACAGGGGGCGCAGATACGCAGTATTTT
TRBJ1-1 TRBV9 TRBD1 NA CASSKTLGQTEAFF TGTGCCAGCAGCAAAACCTTGGGACAGACTGAAGCTTTCTTT
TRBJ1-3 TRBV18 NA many CASSPPNRPSGNTIYF TGTGCCAGCTCACCACCTAACAGACCTTCTGGAAACACCATATATTTT
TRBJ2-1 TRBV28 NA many CASSLARFSSYNEQFF TGTGCCAGCAGTTTGGCAAGATTTTCCTCCTACAATGAGCAGTTCTTC
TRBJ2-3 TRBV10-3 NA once CASQKGGAGTDTQYF TGTGCCAGCCAAAAAGGGGGGGCTGGCACAGATACGCAGTATTTT
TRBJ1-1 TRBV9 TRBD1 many CASSVETGVVFF TGTGCCAGCAGCGTAGAAACAGGGGTTGTTTTCTTT
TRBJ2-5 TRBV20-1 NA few CSARRGFNQETQYF TGCAGTGCTAGACGGGGGTTCAACCAAGAGACCCAGTACTTC
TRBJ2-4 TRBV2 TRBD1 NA CTSSGPTTGWLVQYF TGTACCAGCAGCGGACCGACGACAGGGTGGCTCGTTCAGTACTTC
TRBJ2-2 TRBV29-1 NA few CSVQRDQHTGELFF TGCAGCGTCCAGAGGGACCAGCACACCGGGGAGCTGTTTTTT
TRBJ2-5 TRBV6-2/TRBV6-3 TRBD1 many CASSYSWDREDETQYF TGTGCCAGCAGTTACTCTTGGGACAGGGAGGACGAGACCCAGTACTTC
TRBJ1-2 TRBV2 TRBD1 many CAGSRTGGADGYTF TGTGCCGGGTCACGGACAGGGGGCGCGGATGGCTACACCTTC
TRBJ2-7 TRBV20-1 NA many CSAIPIGDYEQYF TGCAGTGCTATTCCTATCGGGGACTACGAGCAGTACTTC
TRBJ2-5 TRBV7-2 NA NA CASSFGTQKETQYF TGTGCCAGCAGCTTCGGGACACAGAAAGAGACCCAGTACTTC
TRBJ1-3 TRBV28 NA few CASSFGDRNTIYF TGTGCCAGCAGTTTTGGGGACAGAAACACCATATATTTT
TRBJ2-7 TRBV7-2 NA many CASSRVPQASYEQYF TGTGCCAGCAGCCGCGTCCCGCAGGCGTCCTACGAGCAGTACTTC
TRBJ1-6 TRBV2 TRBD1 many CASSRTGGNNSPLHF TGTGCCAGCAGCCGGACAGGGGGGAATAATTCACCCCTCCACTTT
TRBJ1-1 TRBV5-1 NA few CASSLVGGRRSIGAFF TGCGCCAGCAGCTTGGTGGGGGGAAGAAGGTCTATTGGAGCTTTCTTT
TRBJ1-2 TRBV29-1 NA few CSVMSGNGYTF TGCAGCGTCATGTCGGGGAATGGCTACACCTTC
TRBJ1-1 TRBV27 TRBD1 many CASSWGTGMNTEAFF TGCGCCAGCAGCTGGGGGACAGGGATGAACACTGAAGCTTTCTTT
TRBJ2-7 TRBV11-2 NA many CASSLSSDYEQYF TGTGCCAGCAGCTTATCTAGCGACTACGAGCAGTACTTC
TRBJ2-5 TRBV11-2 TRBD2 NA CASSPLGGVQETQYF TGTGCCAGCAGCCCCCTGGGGGGGGTTCAAGAGACCCAGTACTTC
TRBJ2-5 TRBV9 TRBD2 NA CASSVGGGGETQYF TGTGCCAGCAGCGTAGGTGGGGGGGGAGAGACCCAGTACTTC
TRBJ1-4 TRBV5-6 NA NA CASTPSRAQRNEKLFF TGTGCCAGCACCCCAAGTCGGGCTCAAAGGAATGAAAAACTGTTTTTT
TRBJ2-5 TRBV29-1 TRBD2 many CSVPRTSGGAYQETQYF TGCAGCGTGCCGAGGACTAGCGGGGGGGCGTACCAAGAGACCCAGTACTTC
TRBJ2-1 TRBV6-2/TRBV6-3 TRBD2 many CASRPTTGTIYNEQFF TGTGCCAGCAGACCTACAACCGGGACTATATACAATGAGCAGTTCTTC
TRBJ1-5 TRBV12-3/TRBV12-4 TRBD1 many CASSPGTGKAQHF TGTGCCAGCAGTCCCGGGACAGGCAAAGCCCAGCATTTT
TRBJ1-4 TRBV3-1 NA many CASSLTGRNEKLFF TGTGCCAGCAGCCTGACAGGTCGTAATGAAAAACTGTTTTTT
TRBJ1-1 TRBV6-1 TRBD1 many CASSEEGQGSREAFF TGTGCCAGCAGTGAGGAGGGACAGGGGTCTCGCGAAGCTTTCTTT
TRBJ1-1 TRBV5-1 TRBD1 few CASSPPGGHLLNTEAFF TGCGCCAGCAGTCCTCCAGGGGGGCACCTTTTGAACACTGAAGCTTTCTTT
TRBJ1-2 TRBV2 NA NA CASSEALGRNNYGYTF TGTGCCAGCAGTGAAGCTTTAGGACGAAACAACTATGGCTACACCTTC